This section outlines one TCR beta chain sequence together with its context. Its specificity is not known. TCRdb keeps only in-frame clones here, not all; method: immunoSEQ multiplex PCR. The table has 26,000 or so clones, roughly 90% seen once. Germline V gene data show CDR1 as LNHDA and CDR2 as SQIVND (reference sequence). The CDR3 is 13 amino acids. The V end lost 8 bases, the J end lost 0 bases, and 8 bases lay between the germline ends. This specimen comes from a study of T cell responses to AZD1222 COVID-19 vaccine. Study-level results: Mapped onto spike, vaccine-associated CD4 TCRs spanned it and were dominant at 160-218 and 743-854. Repertoire sampling was restricted to post-peak T cell response timepoints.

The TCR was taken from an adult who received the AZD1222 COVID-19 vaccine. The specimen was peripheral blood, collected 28 days after the second AZD1222 dose. The chain employs TRBV19 and TRBJ2-1; perhaps TRBD1 as D (6 bases). The CDR3 here is CASQQGSYNEQFF. Here the CDR3 DNA reads TGTGCCAGTCAACAGGGCTCCTACAATGAGCAGTTCTTC.